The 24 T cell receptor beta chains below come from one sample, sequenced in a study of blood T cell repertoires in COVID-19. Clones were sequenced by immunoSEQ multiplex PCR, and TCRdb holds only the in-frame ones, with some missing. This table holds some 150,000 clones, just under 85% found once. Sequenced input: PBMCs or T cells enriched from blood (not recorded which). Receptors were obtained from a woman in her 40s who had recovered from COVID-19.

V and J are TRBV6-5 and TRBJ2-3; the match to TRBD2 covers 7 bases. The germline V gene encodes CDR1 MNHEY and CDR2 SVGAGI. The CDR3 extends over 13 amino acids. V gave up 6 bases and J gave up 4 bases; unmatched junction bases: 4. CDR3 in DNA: TGTGCCAGCAGCGGGAGGAACGCAGATACGCAGTATTTT. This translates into CASSGRNADTQYF.

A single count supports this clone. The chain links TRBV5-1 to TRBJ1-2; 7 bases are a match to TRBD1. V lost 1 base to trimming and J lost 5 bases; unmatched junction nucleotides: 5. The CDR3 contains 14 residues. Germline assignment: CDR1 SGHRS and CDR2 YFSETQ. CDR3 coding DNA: TGCGCCAGCAGCTTGACAGGGGATTGGTATGGCTACACCTTC. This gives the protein CASSLTGDWYGYTF.

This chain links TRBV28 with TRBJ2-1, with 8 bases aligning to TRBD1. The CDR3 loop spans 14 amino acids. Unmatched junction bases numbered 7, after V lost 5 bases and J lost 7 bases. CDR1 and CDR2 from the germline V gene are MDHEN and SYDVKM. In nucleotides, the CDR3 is TGTGCCAGCAGTCCACCGGACAGGGTGAATGAGCAGTTCTTC. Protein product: CASSPPDRVNEQFF.

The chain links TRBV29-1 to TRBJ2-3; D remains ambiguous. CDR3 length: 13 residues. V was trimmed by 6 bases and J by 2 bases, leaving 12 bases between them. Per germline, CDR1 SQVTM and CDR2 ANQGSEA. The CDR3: CSVIPDNTDTQYF. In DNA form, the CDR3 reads TGCAGCGTGATCCCAGACAACACAGATACGCAGTATTTT.

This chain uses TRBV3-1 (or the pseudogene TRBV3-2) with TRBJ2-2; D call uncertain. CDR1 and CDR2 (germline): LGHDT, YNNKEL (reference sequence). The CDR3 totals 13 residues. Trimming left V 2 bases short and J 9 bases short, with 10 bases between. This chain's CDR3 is CASSQSPGRELFF. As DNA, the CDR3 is TGTGCCAGCAGCCAAAGTCCAGGCCGGGAGCTGTTTTTT.

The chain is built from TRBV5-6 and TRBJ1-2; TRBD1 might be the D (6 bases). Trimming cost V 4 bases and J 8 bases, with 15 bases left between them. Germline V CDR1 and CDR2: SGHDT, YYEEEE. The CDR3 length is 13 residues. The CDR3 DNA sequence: TGTGCCAGCAGCCCTACGGGGGGCGACGGCTACACCTTC. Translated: CASSPTGGDGYTF.

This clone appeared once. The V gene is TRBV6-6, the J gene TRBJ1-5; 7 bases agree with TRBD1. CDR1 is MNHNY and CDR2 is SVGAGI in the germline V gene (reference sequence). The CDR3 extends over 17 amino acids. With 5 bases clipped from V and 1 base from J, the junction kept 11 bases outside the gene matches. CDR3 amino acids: CASSRDSSTVSNQPQHF. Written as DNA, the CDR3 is TGTGCCAGCAGTCGGGACAGCTCCACCGTAAGCAATCAGCCCCAGCATTTT.

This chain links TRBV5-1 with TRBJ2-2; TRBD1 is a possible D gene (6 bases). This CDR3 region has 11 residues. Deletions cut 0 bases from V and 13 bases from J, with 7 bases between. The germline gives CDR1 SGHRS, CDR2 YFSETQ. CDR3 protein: CASSLEDRLFF. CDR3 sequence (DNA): TGCGCCAGCAGCTTGGAGGACAGGCTGTTTTTT.

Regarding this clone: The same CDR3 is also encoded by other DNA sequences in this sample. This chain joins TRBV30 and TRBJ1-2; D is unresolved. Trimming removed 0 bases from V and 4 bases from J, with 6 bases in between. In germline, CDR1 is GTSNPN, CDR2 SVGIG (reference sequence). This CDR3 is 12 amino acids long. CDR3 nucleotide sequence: TGTGCCTGGAGTGTACGCGTCTATGGCTACACCTTC. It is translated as CAWSVRVYGYTF.

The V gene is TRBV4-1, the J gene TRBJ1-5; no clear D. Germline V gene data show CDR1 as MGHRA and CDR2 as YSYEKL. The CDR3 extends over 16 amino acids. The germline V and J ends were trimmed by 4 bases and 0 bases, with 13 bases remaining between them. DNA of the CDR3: TGCGCCAGCAGCCGCGGAGATCCTTATAGCAATCAGCCCCAGCATTTT. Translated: CASSRGDPYSNQPQHF.

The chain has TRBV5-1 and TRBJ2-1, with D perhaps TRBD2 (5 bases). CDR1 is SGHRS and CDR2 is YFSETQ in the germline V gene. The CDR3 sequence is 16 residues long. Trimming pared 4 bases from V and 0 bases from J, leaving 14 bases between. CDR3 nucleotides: TGCGCCAGCAGCACTCCCGCTGGGAGCTCCTACAATGAGCAGTTCTTC. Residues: CASSTPAGSSYNEQFF.

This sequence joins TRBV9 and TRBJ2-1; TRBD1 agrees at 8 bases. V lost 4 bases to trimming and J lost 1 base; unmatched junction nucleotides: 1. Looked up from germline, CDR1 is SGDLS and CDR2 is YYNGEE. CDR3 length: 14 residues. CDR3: CASSTGGSYNEQFF. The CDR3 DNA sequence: TGTGCCAGCAGCACAGGGGGATCCTACAATGAGCAGTTCTTC.

CDR3 loop: CSVWRGSTDTQYF. The CDR3 nucleotides read TGCAGCGTATGGCGGGGTAGCACAGATACGCAGTATTTT. The chain joins TRBV29-1 to TRBJ2-3; weak D call: TRBD2 (6 bases). CDR3 length: 13 amino acids. V lost 6 bases, J lost 0 bases, and 10 bases lay in between. From germline, CDR1 is SQVTM and CDR2 ANQGSEA.

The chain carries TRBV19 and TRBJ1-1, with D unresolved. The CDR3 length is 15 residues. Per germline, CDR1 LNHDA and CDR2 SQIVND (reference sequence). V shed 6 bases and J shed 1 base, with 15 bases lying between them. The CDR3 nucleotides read TGTGCCAGTAGATCCCCACCGGGGAGGAACACTGAAGCTTTCTTT. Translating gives CASRSPPGRNTEAFF.

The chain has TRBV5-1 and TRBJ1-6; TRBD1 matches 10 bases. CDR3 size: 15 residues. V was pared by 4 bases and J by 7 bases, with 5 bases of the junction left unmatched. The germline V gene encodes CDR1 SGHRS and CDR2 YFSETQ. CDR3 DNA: TGCGCCAGCAGCCCCCAGGGACAGGGGAATTCACCCCTCCACTTT. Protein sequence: CASSPQGQGNSPLHF.

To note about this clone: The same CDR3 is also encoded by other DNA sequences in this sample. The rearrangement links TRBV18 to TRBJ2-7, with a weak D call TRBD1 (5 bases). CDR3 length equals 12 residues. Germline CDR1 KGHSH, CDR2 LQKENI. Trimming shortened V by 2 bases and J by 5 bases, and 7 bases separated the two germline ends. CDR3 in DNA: TGTGCCAGCTCACCATCCAGGGACGAGCAGTACTTC. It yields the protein CASSPSRDEQYF.

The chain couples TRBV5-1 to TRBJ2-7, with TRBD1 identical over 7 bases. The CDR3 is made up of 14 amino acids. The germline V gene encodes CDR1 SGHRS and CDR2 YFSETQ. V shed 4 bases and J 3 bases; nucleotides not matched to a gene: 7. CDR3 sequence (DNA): TGCGCCAGCAGCCCCCCGGGACAGCACTACGAGCAGTACTTC. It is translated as CASSPPGQHYEQYF.

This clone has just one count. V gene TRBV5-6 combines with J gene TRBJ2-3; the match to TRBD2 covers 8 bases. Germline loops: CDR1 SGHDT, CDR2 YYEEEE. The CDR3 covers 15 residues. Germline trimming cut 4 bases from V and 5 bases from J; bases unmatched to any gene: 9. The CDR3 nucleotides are TGTGCCAGCAGCCTAATAGCGGGGATCGGAGATACGCAGTATTTT. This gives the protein CASSLIAGIGDTQYF.

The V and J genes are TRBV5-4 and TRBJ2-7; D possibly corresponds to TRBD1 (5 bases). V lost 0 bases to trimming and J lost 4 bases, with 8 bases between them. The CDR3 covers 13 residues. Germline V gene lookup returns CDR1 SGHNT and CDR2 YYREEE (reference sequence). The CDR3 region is CASSLGSGYEQYF. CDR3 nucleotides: TGTGCCAGCAGCTTGGGGTCAGGGTACGAGCAGTACTTC.

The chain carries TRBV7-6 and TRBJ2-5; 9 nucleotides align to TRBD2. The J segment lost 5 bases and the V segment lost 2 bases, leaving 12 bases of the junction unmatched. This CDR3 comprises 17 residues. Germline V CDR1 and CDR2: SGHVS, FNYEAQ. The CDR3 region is CASSLFGKREAEETQYF. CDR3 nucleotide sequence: TGTGCCAGCAGCTTATTTGGAAAGCGGGAGGCCGAGGAGACCCAGTACTTC. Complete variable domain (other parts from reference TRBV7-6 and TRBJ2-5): GAGVSQSPRYKVTKRGQDVALRCDPISGHVSLYWYRQALGQGPEFLTYFNYEAQQDKSGLPNDRFSAERPEGSISTLTIQRTEQRDSAMYRCASSLFGKREAEETQYFGPGTRLLVL.

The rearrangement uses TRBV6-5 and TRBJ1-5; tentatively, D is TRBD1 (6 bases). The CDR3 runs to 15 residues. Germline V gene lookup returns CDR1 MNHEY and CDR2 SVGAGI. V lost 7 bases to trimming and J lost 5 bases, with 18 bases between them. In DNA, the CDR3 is TGTGCCAGCACCCTCGTAGGGGGGGATCATCAGCCCCAGCATTTT. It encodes CASTLVGGDHQPQHF.

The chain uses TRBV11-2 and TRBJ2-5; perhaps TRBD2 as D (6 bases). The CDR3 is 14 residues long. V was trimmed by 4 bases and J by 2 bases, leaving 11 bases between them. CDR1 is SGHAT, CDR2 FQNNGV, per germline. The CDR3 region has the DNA TGTGCCAGCAGCTATTGGGGGAGGCAAGAGACCCAGTACTTC. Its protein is CASSYWGRQETQYF. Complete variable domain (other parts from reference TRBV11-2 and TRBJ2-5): EAGVAQSPRYKIIEKRQSVAFWCNPISGHATLYWYQQILGQGPKLLIQFQNNGVVDDSQLPKDRFSAERLKGVDSTLKIQPAKLEDSAVYLCASSYWGRQETQYFGPGTRLLVL.

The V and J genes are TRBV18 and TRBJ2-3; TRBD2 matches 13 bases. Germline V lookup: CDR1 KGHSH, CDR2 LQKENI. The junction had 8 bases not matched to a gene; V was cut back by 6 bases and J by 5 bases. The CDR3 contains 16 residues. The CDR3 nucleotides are TGTGCCAGCTCCCTGCGGACTAGCGGGGGTCTAGATACGCAGTATTTT. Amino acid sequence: CASSLRTSGGLDTQYF.

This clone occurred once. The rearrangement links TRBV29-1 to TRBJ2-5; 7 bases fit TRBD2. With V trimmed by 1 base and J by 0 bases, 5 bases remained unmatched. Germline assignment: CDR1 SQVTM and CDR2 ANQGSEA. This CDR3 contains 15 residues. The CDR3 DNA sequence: TGCAGCGTTGAAGGTCTAGCGGTCGACCAAGAGACCCAGTACTTC. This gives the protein CSVEGLAVDQETQYF.